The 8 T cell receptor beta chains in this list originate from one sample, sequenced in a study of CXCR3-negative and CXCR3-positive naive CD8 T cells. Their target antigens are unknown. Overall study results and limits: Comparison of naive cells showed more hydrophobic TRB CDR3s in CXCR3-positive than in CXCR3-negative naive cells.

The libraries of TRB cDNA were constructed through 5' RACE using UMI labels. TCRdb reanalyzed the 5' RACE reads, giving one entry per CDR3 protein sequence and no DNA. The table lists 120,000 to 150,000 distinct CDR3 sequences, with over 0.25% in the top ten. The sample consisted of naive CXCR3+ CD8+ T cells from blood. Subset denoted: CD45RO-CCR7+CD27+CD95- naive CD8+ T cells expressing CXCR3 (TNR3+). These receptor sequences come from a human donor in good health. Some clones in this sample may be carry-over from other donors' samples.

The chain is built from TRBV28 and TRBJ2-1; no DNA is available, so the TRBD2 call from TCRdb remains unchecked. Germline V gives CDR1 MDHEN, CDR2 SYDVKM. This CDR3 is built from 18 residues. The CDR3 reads CASTPVGLAGGLINEQFF.

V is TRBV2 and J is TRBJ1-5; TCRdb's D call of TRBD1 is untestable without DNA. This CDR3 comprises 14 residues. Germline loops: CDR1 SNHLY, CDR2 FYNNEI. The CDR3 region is CASATGRGNQPQHF.

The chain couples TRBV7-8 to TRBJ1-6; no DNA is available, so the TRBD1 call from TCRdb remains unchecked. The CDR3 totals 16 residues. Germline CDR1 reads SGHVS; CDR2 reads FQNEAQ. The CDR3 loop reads CASSLGASSRNSPLHF.

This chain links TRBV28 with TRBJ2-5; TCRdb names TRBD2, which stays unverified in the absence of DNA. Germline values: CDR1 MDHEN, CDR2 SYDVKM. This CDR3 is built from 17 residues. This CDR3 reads CASSWASGGLGIKTQYF.

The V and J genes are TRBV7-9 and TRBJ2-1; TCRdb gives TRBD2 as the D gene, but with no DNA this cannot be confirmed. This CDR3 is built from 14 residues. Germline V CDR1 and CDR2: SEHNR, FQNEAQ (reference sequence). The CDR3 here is CATRPGLAGAEQFF.

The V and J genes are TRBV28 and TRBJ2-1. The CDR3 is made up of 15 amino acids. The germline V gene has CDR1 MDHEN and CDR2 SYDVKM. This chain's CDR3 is CASSGDITPYNEQFF.

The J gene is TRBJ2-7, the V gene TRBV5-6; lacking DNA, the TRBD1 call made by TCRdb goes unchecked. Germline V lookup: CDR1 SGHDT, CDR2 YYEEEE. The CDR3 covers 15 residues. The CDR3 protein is CASSLYVTGFYEQYF.

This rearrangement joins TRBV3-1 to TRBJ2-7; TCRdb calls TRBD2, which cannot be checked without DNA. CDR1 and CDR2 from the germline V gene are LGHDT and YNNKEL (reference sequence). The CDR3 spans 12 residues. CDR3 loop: CASSPGGTEQYF.